This is a list of T cell receptor beta chains from one sample in a study of CD8+ T cells in alopecia areata. Some clones are missing from TCRdb's copy, which holds only in-frame ones; the method was immunoSEQ multiplex PCR. The table shows 190,000 or so clones, with over 45% occurring only once. This material consisted of CD4+ T cells sorted from blood, taken at week 24, from a patient treated with tofacitinib. The receptors derive from a human donor with alopecia areata. Each CDR3 is given with its conserved first and last residue. Fields, in order: J gene, V gene, D gene, clone size, CDR3 DNA, CDR3 protein. D genes are given only for firm matches. The listing skips clone size in some rows; elsewhere it reads once, few, many or a size class.

>TRBJ1-2|TRBV7-2|TRBD1|few
TGTGCCAGCAGCTCCGGACAGGGCCCCTATGGCTACACCTTC
CASSSGQGPYGYTF
>TRBJ2-6|TRBV5-1|NA|NA
TGCGCCAGCAGCTTTGACGCCAGTTCTGGGGCCAACGTCCTGACTTTC
CASSFDASSGANVLTF
>TRBJ1-5|TRBV21-1|NA|few
TGTGCCAGCAGCTACAACAATCAGCCCCAGCATTTT
CASSYNNQPQHF
>TRBJ1-1|TRBV27|NA|NA
TGTGCCAGCAGTTGGCAGGCGAACACTGAAGCTTTCTTT
CASSWQANTEAFF
>TRBJ2-7|TRBV5-1|TRBD2|NA
TGCGCCAGCAGCTTGGATGTCCGACTGCCGGGGGGGCAGTACTTC
CASSLDVRLPGGQYF
>TRBJ2-1|TRBV7-3|TRBD2|NA
TGTGCCAGCAGCTCGCTAGCGGGCCCTATGTTCTTC
CASSSLAGPMFF
>TRBJ1-5|TRBV30|NA|few
TGTGCCTGGAGTGTAGGCGGGGGGCGAAGTCAGCCCCAGCATTTT
CAWSVGGGRSQPQHF
>TRBJ2-4|TRBV15|NA|NA
TGTGCCACCAGCAGAGGGCAGGACATTCAGTACTTC
CATSRGQDIQYF
>TRBJ2-5|TRBV4-1|TRBD1|NA
TGCGCCAGCAGCCGAAGGGGGCCGCTGTTGGGTGAGGAGACCCAGTACTTC
CASSRRGPLLGEETQYF
>TRBJ2-7|TRBV19|NA|NA
TGTGCCAGTAGTATCCTCCCACGCGGCGGCGAGCAGTACTTC
CASSILPRGGEQYF
>TRBJ2-7|TRBV6-6|NA|NA
TGTGCCAGCCTAGGAAATAACGAGCAGTACTTC
CASLGNNEQYF
>TRBJ2-2|TRBV5-1|TRBD1|NA
TGCGCCAGCAGCGGAAGACAGGGAACCACCGGGGAGCTGTTTTTT
CASSGRQGTTGELFF
>TRBJ2-7|TRBV18|TRBD1|NA
TGTGCCAGCTCCCGCAGTGGGACAGAGCTTTACGAGCAGTACTTC
CASSRSGTELYEQYF
>TRBJ2-5|TRBV7-9|NA|NA
TGTGCCAGCAGCTTATCCGAGACCCAGTACTTC
CASSLSETQYF
>TRBJ2-7|TRBV7-9|NA|NA
TGTGCCAGCAGCTTAGAGGTGGAGCAGTACTTC
CASSLEVEQYF
>TRBJ2-1|TRBV2|NA|NA
TGTGCCAGCAGTGAAGAGCCTAGTGGTGAGCAGTTCTTC
CASSEEPSGEQFF
>TRBJ2-3|TRBV7-2|NA|few
TGTGCCACCCTGGCAGGGAGGCAAGATACGCAGTATTTT
CATLAGRQDTQYF
>TRBJ1-5|TRBV6-5|NA|NA
TGTGCCAGCAGAACCAACAGGGAGATGCAGCCCCAGCATTTT
CASRTNREMQPQHF
>TRBJ1-2|TRBV7-2|NA|NA
TGTGCCAGCAGCTTTAATCGTGGCTACACCTTC
CASSFNRGYTF
>TRBJ2-3|TRBV4-1|NA|NA
TGCGCCAGCAGCCAAGATTCGGTAATTGCAGATACGCAGTATTTT
CASSQDSVIADTQYF
>TRBJ1-5|TRBV6-5|NA|NA
TGTGCCAGCAGTTACTCAAGGTCCGACAGCAACCCCCAGCATTTT
CASSYSRSDSNPQHF
>TRBJ1-5|TRBV28|TRBD1|NA
TGTGCCAGCAGTTCAGGGACAGCCGGGGACGATCAGCCCCAGCATTTT
CASSSGTAGDDQPQHF
>TRBJ2-1|TRBV7-2|NA|NA
TGTGCCAGCGGGCCCCGGGGTTACAATGAGCAGTTCTTC
CASGPRGYNEQFF
>TRBJ1-2|TRBV14|NA|few
TGTGCCAGCAGCCAACTGCAAGCCTATGGCTACACCTTC
CASSQLQAYGYTF
>TRBJ1-6|TRBV6-1|TRBD1|NA
TGTGCCAGCGGGACAGGACGCGCGGAGAATTCACCCCTCCACTTT
CASGTGRAENSPLHF
>TRBJ1-6|TRBV4-3|NA|NA
TGCGCCAGCAGCCAAGAGTGGAATAATTCACCCCTCCACTTT
CASSQEWNNSPLHF
>TRBJ1-2|TRBV5-4|TRBD1|few
TGTGCCAGCAGCTTAACAGGGGGCGGCTACACCTTC
CASSLTGGGYTF
>TRBJ2-3|TRBV29-1|NA|NA
TGCAGCGTTCGGGCCAGCGGCACAGATACGCAGTATTTT
CSVRASGTDTQYF
>TRBJ2-2|TRBV6-6|NA|once
TGTGCCAGCAGCCCCGAAACCGGGGAGCTGTTTTTT
CASSPETGELFF
>TRBJ2-5|TRBV15|TRBD1|NA
TGTGCCACCAGCAGCCTATCCGGACAGGGGGTCCGGGAGACCCAGTACTTC
CATSSLSGQGVRETQYF
>TRBJ2-7|TRBV5-1|TRBD2|NA
TGCGCCAGCAGCTTGGAGAGCGGGAGGTACGAGCAGTACTTC
CASSLESGRYEQYF
>TRBJ2-5|TRBV5-1|TRBD1|NA
TGCGCCAGCAGCGGCACAGGGGCCGGGGACAGCCAAGAGACCCAGTACTTC
CASSGTGAGDSQETQYF
>TRBJ1-2|TRBV29-1|NA|NA
TGCAGCGTTGAAATGGCAGGGAACTATGGCTACACCTTC
CSVEMAGNYGYTF
>TRBJ2-7|TRBV27|TRBD2|NA
TGTGCCAGCAGCCCCAGCGGGGGGTCCGCTGGGGAGCAGTACTTC
CASSPSGGSAGEQYF
>TRBJ1-2|TRBV18|NA|NA
TGTGCCAGCTCACCCTTTCTACACGAACCCCAATCCTATGGCTACACCTTC
CASSPFLHEPQSYGYTF
>TRBJ1-2|TRBV27|NA|NA
TGTGCCAGCAGAATCAGGGGTATTGGGTATGGCTACACCTTC
CASRIRGIGYGYTF
>TRBJ2-5|TRBV2|NA|NA
TGTGCCAGCAGTGATATGATTGCGGGCGTGACCCAGTACTTC
CASSDMIAGVTQYF